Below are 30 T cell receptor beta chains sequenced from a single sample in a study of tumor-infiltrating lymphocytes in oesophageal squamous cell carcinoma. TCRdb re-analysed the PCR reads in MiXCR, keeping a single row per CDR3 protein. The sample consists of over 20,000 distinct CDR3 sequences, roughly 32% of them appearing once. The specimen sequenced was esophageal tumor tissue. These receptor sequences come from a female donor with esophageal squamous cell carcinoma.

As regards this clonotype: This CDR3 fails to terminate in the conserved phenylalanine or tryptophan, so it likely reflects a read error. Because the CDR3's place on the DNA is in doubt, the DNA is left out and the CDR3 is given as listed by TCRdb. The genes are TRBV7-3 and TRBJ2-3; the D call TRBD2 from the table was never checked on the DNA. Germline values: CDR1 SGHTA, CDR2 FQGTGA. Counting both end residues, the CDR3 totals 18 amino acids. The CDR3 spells CASSPRTSGAPTSSTLGT.

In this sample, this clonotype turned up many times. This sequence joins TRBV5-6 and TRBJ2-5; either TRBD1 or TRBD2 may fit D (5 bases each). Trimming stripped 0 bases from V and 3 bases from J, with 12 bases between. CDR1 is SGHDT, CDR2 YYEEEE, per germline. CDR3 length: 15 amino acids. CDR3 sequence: CASSLGLGTEETQYF. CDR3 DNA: TGTGCCAGCAGCTTGGGGCTCGGGACCGAAGAGACCCAGTACTTC.

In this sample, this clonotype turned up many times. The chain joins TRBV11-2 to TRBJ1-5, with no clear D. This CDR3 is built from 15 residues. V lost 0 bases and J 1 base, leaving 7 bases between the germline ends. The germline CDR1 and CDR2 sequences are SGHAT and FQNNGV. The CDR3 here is CASSLDPGSNQPQHF. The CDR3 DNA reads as TGTGCCAGCAGCTTAGATCCGGGGAGCAATCAGCCCCAGCATTTT.

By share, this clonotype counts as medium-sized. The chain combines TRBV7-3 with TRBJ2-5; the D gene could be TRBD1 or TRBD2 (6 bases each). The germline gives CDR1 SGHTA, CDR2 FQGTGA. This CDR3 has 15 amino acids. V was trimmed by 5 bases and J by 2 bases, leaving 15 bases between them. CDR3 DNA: TGTGCCAGCAGCCCAACGGGGGCGGTACAAGAGACCCAGTACTTC. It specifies CASSPTGAVQETQYF.

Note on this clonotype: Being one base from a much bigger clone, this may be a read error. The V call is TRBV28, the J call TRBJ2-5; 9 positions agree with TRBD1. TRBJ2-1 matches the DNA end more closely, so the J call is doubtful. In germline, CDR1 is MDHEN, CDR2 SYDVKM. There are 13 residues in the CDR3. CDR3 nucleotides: TGTGCCGGATCGGGGACAGGGACCTACGAGCAGTTCTTC. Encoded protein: CAGSGTGTYEQFF.

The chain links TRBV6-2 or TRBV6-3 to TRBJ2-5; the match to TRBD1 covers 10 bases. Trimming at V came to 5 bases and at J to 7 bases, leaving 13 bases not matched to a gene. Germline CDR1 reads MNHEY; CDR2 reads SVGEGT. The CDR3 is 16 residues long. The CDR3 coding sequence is TGTGCCAGCAGTGAGGGGACAGGGGTTCTTTTACTGACCCAGTACTTC. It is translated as CASSEGTGVLLLTQYF.

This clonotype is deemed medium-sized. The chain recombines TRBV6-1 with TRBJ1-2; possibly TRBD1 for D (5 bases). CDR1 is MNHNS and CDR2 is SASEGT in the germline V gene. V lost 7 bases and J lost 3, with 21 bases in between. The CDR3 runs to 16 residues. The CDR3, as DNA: TGTGCCAGCAACCCTAGGGGATCCGGGGGTGACTATGGCTACACCTTC. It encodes CASNPRGSGGDYGYTF.

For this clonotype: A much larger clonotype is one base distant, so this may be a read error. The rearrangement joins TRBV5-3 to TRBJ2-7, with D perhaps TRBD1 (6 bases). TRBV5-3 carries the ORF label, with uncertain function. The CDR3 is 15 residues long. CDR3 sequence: CSSSLFRGEFYEQYF. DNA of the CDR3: TGTTCCAGCAGCTTGTTCAGGGGAGAATTCTACGAGCAGTACTTC.

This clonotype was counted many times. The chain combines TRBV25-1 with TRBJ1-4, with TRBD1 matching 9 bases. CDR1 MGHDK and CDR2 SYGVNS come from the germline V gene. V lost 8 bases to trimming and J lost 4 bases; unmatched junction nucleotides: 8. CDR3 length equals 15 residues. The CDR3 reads CASGEPGQGNEKLFF. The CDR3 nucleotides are TGTGCCAGCGGGGAACCGGGACAGGGTAATGAAAAACTGTTTTTT.

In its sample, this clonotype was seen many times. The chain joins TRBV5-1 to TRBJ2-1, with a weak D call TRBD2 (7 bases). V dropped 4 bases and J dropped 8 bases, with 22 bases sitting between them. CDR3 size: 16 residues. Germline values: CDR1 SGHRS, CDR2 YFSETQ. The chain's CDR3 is CASSLREGVVWDEQFF. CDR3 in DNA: TGCGCCAGCAGCCTCAGGGAGGGGGTGGTCTGGGATGAGCAGTTCTTC.

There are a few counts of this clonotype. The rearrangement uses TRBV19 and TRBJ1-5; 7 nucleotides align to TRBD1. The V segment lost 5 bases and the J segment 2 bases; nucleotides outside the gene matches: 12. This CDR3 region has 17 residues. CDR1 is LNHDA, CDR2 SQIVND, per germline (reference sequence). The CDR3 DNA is TGTGCCAGTAGTCCAATAACCTTCAGGGGGGGCAATCAGCCCCAGCATTTT. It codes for CASSPITFRGGNQPQHF. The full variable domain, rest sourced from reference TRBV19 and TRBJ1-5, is DGGITQSPKYLFRKEGQNVTLSCEQNLNHDAMYWYRQDPGQGLRLIYYSQIVNDFQKGDIAEGYSVSREKKESFPLTVTSAQKNPTAFYLCASSPITFRGGNQPQHFGDGTRLSIL.

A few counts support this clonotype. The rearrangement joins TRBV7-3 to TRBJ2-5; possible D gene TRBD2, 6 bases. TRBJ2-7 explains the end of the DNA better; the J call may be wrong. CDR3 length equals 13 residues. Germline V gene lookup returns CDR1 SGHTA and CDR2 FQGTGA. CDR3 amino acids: CASSPRRGYEQYF. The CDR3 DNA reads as TGTGCCAGCAGCCCTCGGAGGGGCTACGAGCAGTACTTC.

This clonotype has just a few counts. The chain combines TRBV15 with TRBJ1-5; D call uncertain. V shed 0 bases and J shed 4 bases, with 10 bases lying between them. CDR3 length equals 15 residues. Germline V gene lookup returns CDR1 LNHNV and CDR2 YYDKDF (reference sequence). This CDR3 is CATSRDKGSNQPQHF. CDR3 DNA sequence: TGTGCCACCAGCAGAGATAAAGGGTCGAATCAGCCCCAGCATTTT.

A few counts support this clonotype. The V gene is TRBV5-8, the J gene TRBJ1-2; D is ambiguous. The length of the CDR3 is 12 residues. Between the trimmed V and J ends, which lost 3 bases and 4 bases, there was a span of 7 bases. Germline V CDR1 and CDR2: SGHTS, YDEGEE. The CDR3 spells CASSSRGYGYTF. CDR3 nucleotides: TGTGCCAGCAGCTCCCGTGGCTATGGCTACACCTTC.

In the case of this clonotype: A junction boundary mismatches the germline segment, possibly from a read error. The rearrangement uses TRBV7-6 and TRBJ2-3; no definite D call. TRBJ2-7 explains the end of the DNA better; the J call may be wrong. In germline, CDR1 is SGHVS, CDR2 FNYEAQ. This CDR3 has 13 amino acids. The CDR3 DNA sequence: TGTGCTAGCAGCTTTCCTATAGGTTATGAGCAGTACTTC. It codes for CASSFPIGYEQYF.

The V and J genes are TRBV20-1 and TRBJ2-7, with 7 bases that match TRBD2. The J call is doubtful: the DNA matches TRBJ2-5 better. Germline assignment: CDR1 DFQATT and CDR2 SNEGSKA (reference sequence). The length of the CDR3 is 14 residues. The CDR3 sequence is CSARPGLLQETQYF. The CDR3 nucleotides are TGCAGTGCTAGACCGGGACTACTCCAAGAGACCCAGTACTTC.

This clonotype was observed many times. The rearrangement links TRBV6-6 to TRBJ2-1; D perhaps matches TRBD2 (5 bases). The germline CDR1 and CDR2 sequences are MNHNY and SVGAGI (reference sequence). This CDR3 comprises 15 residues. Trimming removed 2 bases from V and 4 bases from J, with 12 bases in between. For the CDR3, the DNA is TGTGCCAGCAGTTACGAGGGAGTAGGTTACAATGAGCAGTTCTTC. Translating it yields CASSYEGVGYNEQFF.

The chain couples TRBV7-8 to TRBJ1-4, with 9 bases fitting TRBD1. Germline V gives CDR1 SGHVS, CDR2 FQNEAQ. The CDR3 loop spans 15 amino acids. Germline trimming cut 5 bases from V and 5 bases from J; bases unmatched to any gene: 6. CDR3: CASSRGQGGNEKLFF. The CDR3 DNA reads TGTGCCAGCAGCCGGGGACAGGGAGGGAATGAAAAACTGTTTTTT. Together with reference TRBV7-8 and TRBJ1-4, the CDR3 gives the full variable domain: GAGVSQSPRYKVAKRGQDVALRCDPISGHVSLFWYQQALGQGPEFLTYFQNEAQLDKSGLPSDRFFAERPEGSVSTLKIQRTQQEDSAVYLCASSRGQGGNEKLFFGSGTQLSVL.

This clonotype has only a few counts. In DNA, the CDR3 is TGTGCCAGCAGCTTAGGGACTAGCGGGAGGGGGACAGGGGAGCAGTTCTTC. Residues: CASSLGTSGRGTGEQFF. This chain links TRBV7-9 with TRBJ2-1, with TRBD2 matching over 15 bases. This CDR3 is built from 17 residues. J was trimmed by 10 bases and V by 1 base; bases with no gene match: 8. The germline V gene encodes CDR1 SEHNR and CDR2 FQNEAQ (reference sequence).

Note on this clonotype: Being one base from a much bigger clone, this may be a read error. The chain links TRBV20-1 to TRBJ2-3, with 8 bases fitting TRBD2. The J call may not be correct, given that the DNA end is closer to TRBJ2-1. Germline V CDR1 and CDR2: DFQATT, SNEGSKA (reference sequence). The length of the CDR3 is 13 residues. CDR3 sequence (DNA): TGCAGTGCTAGCAGCGGGAGTCCCTACGAGCAGTTCTTC. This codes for CSASSGSPYEQFF.

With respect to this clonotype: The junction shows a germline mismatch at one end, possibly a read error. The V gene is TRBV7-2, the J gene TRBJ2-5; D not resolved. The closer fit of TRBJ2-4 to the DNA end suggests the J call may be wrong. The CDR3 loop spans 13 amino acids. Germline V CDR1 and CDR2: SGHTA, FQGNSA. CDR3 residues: CASSLSFLNIQYF. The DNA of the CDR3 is TGTGCTAGCAGCTTATCCTTTTTAAACATTCAGTACTTC.

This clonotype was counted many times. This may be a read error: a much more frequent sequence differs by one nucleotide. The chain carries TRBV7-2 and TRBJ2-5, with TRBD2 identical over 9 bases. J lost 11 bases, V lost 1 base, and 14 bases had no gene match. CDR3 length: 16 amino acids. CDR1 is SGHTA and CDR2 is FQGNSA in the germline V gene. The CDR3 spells CASSLERLAGYNEQYF. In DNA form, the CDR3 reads TGTGCCAGCAGCTTAGAGCGTCTAGCGGGGTACAATGAGCAGTACTTC.

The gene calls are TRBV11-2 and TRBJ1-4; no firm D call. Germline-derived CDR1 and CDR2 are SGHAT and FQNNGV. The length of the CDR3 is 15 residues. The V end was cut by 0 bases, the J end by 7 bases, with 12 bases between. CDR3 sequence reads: CASSLEDRAFEKLFF. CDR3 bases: TGTGCCAGCAGCTTAGAGGACCGGGCATTTGAAAAACTGTTTTTT. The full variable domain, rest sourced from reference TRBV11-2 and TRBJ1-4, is EAGVAQSPRYKIIEKRQSVAFWCNPISGHATLYWYQQILGQGPKLLIQFQNNGVVDDSQLPKDRFSAERLKGVDSTLKIQPAKLEDSAVYLCASSLEDRAFEKLFFGSGTQLSVL.

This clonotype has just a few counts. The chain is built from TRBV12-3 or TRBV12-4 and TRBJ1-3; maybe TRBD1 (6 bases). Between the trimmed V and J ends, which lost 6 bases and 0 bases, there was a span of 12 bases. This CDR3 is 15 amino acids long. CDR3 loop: CASSPQGLSGNTIYF. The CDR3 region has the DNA TGTGCCAGCAGCCCACAGGGACTCTCTGGAAACACCATATATTTT.

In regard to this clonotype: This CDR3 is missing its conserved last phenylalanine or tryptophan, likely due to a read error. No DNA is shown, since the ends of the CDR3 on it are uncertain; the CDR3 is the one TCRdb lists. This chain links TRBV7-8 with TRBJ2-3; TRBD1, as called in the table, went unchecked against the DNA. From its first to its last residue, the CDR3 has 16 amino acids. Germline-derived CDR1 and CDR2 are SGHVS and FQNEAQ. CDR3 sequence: CASSSGQERMATPSVR.

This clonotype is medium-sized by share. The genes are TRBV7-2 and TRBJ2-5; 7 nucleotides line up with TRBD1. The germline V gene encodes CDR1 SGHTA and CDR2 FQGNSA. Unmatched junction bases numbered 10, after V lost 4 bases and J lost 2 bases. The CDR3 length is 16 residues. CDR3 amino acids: CASSSPIGTDQETQYF. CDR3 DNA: TGTGCCAGCAGCTCGCCAATTGGGACAGATCAAGAGACCCAGTACTTC.

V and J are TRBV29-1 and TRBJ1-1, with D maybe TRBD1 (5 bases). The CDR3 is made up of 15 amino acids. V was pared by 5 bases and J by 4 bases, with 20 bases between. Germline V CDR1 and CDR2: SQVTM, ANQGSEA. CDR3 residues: CSVKSRADVGTEAFF. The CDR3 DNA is TGCAGCGTTAAGTCCAGGGCCGACGTCGGCACTGAAGCTTTCTTT.

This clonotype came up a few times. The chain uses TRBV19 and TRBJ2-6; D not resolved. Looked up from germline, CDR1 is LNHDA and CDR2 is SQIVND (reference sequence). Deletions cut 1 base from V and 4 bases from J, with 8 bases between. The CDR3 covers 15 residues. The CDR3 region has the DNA TGTGCCAGTAGTATAGTATCTTGGGGGGCCAACGTCCTGACTTTC. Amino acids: CASSIVSWGANVLTF. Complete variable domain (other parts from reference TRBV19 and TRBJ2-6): DGGITQSPKYLFRKEGQNVTLSCEQNLNHDAMYWYRQDPGQGLRLIYYSQIVNDFQKGDIAEGYSVSREKKESFPLTVTSAQKNPTAFYLCASSIVSWGANVLTFGAGSRLTVL.

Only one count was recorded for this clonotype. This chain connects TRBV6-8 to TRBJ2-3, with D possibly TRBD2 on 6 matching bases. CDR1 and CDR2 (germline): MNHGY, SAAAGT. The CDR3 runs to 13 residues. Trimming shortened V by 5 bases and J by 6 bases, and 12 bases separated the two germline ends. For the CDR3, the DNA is TGTGCCAGCAGTATCCCGACTAGTGATACGCAGTATTTT. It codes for CASSIPTSDTQYF.

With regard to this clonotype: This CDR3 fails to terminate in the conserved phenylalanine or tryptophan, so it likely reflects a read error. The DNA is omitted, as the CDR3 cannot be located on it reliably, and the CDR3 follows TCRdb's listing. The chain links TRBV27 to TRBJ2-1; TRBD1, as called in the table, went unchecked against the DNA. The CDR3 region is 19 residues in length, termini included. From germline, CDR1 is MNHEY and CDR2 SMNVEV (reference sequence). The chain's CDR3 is CASSLGDRPGINNEQFFGS.